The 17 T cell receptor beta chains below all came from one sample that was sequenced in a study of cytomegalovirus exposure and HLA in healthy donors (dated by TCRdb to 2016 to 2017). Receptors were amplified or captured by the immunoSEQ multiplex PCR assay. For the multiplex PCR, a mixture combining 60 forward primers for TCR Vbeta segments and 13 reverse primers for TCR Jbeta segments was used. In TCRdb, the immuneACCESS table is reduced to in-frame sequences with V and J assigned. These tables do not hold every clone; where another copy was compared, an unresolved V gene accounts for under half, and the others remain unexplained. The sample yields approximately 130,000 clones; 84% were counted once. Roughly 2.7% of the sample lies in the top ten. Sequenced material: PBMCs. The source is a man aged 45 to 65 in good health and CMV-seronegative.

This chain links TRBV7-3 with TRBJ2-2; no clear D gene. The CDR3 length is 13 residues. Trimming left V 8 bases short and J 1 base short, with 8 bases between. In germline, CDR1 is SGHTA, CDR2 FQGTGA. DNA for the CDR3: TGTGCCAGCCAACAGTTGAACACCGGGGAGCTGTTTTTT. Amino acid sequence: CASQQLNTGELFF.

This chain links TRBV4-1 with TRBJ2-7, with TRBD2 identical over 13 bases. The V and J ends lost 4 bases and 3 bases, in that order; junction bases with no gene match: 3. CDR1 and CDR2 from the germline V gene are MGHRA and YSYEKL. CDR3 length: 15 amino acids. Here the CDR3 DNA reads TGCGCCAGCAGCCCCAGGACTAGCGGGGGCTACGAGCAGTACTTC. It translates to CASSPRTSGGYEQYF.

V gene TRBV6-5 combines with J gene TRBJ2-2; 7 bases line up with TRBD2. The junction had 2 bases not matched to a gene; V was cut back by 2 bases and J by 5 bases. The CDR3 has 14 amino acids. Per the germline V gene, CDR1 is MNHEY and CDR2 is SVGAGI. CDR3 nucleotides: TGTGCCAGCAGTTACGGGAGGGGAACCGGGGAGCTGTTTTTT. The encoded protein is CASSYGRGTGELFF.

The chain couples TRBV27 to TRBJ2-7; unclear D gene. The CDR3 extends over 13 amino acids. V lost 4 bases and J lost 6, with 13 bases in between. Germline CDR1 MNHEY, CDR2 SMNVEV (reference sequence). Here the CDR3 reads CASSYGLNREQYF. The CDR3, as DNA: TGTGCCAGCAGTTACGGGTTGAATCGCGAGCAGTACTTC.

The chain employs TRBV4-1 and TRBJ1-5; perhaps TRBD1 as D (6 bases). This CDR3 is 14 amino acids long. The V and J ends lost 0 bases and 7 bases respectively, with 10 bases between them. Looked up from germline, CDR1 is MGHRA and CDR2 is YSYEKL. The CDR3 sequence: CASSQDRGTQPQHF. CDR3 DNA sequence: TGCGCCAGCAGCCAAGATAGGGGGACCCAGCCCCAGCATTTT.

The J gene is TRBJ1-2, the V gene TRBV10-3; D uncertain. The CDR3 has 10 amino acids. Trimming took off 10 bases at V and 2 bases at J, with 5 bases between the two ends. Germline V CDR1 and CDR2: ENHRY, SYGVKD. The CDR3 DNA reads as TGTGCCAACTTAAACTATGGCTACACCTTC. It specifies CANLNYGYTF.

The chain's CDR3 is CASSDEDRGEKLFF. The CDR3 DNA sequence: TGTGCCAGCAGTGATGAGGACAGAGGGGAAAAACTGTTTTTT. V and J are TRBV6-5 and TRBJ1-4; D may be TRBD1 (6 bases). The V gene lost 5 bases and the J gene lost 8 bases, with 15 bases spanning the gap. This CDR3 spans 14 amino acids. The germline V gene encodes CDR1 MNHEY and CDR2 SVGAGI.

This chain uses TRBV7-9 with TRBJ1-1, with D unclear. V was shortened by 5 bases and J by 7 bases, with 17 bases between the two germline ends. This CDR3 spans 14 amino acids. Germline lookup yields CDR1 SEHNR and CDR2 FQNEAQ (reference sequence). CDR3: CASSPTHPGYEAFF. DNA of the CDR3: TGTGCCAGCAGCCCGACACATCCTGGTTATGAAGCTTTCTTT. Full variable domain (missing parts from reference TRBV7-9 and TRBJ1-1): DTGVSQNPRHKITKRGQNVTFRCDPISEHNRLYWYRQTLGQGPEFLTYFQNEAQLEKSRLLSDRFSAERPKGSFSTLEIQRTEQGDSAMYLCASSPTHPGYEAFFGQGTRLTVV.

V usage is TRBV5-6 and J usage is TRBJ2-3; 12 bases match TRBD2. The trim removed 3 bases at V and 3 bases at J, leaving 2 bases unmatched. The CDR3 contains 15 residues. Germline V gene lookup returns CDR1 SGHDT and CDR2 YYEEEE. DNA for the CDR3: TGTGCCAGCAGCTCCGGGACTAGCGGGACAGATACGCAGTATTTT. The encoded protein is CASSSGTSGTDTQYF.

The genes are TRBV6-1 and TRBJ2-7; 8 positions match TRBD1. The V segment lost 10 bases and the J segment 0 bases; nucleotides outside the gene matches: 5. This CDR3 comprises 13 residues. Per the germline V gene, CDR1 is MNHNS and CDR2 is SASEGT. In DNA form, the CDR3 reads TGTGCCACTCGACAGGGGATCTCCTACGAGCAGTACTTC. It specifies CATRQGISYEQYF.

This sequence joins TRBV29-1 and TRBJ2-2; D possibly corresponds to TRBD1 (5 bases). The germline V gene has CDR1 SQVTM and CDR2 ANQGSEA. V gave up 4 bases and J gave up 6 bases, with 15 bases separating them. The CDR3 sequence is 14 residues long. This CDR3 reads CSVGLVREPGELFF. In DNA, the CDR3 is TGCAGCGTTGGCTTGGTCAGGGAACCCGGGGAGCTGTTTTTT.

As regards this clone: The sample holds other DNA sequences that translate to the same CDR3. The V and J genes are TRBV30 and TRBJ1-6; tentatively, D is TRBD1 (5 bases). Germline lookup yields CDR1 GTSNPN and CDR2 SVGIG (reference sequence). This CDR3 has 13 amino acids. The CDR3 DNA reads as TGTGCGTTCAAAGGGGATGTTAATTCACCCCTCCACTTT. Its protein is CAFKGDVNSPLHF. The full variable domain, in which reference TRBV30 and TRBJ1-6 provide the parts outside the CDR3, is SQTIHQWPATLVQPVGSPLSLECTVEGTSNPNLYWYRQAAGRGLQLLFYSVGIGQISSEVPQNLSASRPQDRQFILSSKKLLLSDSGFYLCAFKGDVNSPLHFGNGTRLTVT.

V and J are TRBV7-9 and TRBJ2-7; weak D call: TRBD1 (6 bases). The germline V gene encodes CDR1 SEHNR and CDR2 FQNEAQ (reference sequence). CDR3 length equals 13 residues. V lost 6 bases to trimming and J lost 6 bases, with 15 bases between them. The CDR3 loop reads CASSLQPGAEQYF. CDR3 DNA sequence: TGTGCCAGCAGTCTGCAACCAGGGGCCGAGCAGTACTTC.

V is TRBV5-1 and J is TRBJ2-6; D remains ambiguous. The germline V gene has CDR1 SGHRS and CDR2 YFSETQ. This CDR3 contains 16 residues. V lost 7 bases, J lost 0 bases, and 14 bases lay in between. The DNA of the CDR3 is TGCGCCAGCTCCCGTCCTGTAGCCTCTGGGGCCAACGTCCTGACTTTC. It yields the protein CASSRPVASGANVLTF.

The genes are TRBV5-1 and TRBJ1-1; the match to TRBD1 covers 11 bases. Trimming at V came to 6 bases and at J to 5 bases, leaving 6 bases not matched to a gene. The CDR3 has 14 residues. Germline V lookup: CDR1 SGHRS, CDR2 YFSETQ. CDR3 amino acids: CASTTGTGGTEAFF. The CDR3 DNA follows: TGCGCCAGCACAACCGGGACAGGGGGTACTGAAGCTTTCTTT.

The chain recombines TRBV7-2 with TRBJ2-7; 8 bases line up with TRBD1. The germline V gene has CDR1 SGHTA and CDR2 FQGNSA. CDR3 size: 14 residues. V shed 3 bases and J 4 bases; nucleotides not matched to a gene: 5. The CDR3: CASSFGDRRYEQYF. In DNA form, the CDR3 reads TGTGCCAGCAGCTTTGGGGACAGGCGGTACGAGCAGTACTTC.

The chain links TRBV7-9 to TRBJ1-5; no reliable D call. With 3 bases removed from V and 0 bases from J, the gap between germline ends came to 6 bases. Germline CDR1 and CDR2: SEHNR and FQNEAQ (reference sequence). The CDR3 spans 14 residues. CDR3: CASSFGHSNQPQHF. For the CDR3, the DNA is TGTGCCAGCAGCTTCGGTCATAGCAATCAGCCCCAGCATTTT.